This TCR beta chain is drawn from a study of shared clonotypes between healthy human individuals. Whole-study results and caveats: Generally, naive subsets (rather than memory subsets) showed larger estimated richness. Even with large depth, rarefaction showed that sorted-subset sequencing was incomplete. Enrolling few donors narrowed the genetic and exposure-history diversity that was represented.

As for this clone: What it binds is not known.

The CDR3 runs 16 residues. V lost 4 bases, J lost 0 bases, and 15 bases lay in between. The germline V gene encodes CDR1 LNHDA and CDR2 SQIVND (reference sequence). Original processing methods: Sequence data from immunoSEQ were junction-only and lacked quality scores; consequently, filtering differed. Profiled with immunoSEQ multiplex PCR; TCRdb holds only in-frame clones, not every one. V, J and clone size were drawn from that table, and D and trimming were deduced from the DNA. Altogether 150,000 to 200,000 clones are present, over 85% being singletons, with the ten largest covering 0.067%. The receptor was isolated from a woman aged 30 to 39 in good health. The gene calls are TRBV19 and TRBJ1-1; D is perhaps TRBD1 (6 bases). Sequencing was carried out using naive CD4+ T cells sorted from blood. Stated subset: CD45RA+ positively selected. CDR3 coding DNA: TGTGCCAGTAGTACCGAGGACAGATCCATGAACACTGAAGCTTTCTTT. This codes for CASSTEDRSMNTEAFF. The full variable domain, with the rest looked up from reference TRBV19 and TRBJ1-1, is DGGITQSPKYLFRKEGQNVTLSCEQNLNHDAMYWYRQDPGQGLRLIYYSQIVNDFQKGDIAEGYSVSREKKESFPLTVTSAQKNPTAFYLCASSTEDRSMNTEAFFGQGTRLTVV.